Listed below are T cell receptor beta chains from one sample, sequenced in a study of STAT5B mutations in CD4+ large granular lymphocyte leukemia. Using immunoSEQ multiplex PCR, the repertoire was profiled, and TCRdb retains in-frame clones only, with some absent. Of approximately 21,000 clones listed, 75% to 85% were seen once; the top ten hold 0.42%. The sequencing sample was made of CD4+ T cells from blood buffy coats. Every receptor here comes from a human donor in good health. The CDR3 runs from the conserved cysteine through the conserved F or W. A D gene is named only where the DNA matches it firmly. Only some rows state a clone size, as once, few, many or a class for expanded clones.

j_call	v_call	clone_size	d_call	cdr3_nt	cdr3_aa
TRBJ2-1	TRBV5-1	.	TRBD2	TGCGCCAGCAGCATAGGGACTAGCGGGAGAGATGAGCAGTTCTTC	CASSIGTSGRDEQFF
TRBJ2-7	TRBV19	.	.	TGTGCCAGTAGTACACAGGGTGGGGGTTCCTACGAGCAGTACTTC	CASSTQGGGSYEQYF
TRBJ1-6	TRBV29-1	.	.	TGCAGCCCGGGGAGGGGGTCACCCCTCCACTTT	CSPGRGSPLHF
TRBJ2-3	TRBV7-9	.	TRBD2	TGTGCCAGCAGCTTAGCGGGGACTAGCGGGAGGACAGATACGCAGTATTTT	CASSLAGTSGRTDTQYF
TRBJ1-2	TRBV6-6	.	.	TGTGCCAGCAGTTTGACAGGTTATGGCTACACCTTC	CASSLTGYGYTF
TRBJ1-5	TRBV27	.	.	TGTGCCAGCAGTTTCTCGGGTCAGAATCAGCCCCAGCATTTT	CASSFSGQNQPQHF
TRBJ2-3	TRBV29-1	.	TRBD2	TGCAGCGTTGAAGGACTAGCGGGAGGAGATACGCAGTATTTT	CSVEGLAGGDTQYF
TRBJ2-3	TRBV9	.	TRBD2	TGTGCCAGCAGCGTATACTCAGCGGGAGGAACAGATACGCAGTATTTT	CASSVYSAGGTDTQYF
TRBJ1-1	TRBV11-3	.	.	TGTGCCAGCAGCCGTGGCAGCAGGAACACTGAAGCTTTCTTT	CASSRGSRNTEAFF
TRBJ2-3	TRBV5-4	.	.	TGTGCCAGCAGCTTGGGTCAGGGCCCAGATACGCAGTATTTT	CASSLGQGPDTQYF
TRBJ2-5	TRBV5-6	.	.	TGTGCCAGCAGCTTGGCAGGGCTAGAGACCCAGTACTTC	CASSLAGLETQYF
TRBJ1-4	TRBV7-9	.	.	TGTGCCAGCAGCCAAGGGGAACAGTCTAATGAAAAACTGTTTTTT	CASSQGEQSNEKLFF
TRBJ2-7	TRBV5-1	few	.	TGCGCCAGCAGCGTCGGTAGAGGACCGGGACATAACTACGAGCAGTACTTC	CASSVGRGPGHNYEQYF
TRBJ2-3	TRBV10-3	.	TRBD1	TGTGCCATCAGTGAGTCTATTCCCGGACAGGGAGGCACAGATACGCAGTATTTT	CAISESIPGQGGTDTQYF
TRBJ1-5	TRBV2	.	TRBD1	TGTGCCAGCAGGGGACAGGGAGAGGGCCAGCCCCAGCATTTT	CASRGQGEGQPQHF
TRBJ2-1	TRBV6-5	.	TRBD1	TGTGCCAGCAAGGGGACAGCCACATACAATGAGCAGTTCTTC	CASKGTATYNEQFF
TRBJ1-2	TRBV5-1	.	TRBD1	TGCGCCAGCAGCTTGGGGTTCCAGACAGGGAACTATGGCTACACCTTC	CASSLGFQTGNYGYTF
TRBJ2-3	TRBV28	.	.	TGTGCCAGCACCGCCTCCGGGGCCACAGATACGCAGTATTTT	CASTASGATDTQYF
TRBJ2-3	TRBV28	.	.	TGTGCCAGCAGTCGTACAGGGACAGATACGCAGTATTTT	CASSRTGTDTQYF
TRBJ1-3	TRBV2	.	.	TGTGCCAGCAGTGTACGAAAAGGCTCTGGAAACACCATATATTTT	CASSVRKGSGNTIYF
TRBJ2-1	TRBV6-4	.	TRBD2	TGTGCCAGCAGTGACTCCGGGGGAGGGTCCTACAATGAGCAGTTCTTC	CASSDSGGGSYNEQFF
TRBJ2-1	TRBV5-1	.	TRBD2	TGCGCCAGCAGCTCTGCCTTACTGACTAGCGGGAGGCCTTGGGATGAGCAGTTCTTC	CASSSALLTSGRPWDEQFF
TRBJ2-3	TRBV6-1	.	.	TGTGCCAGCAGTGAAGCACGAACCGCAGATACGCAGTATTTT	CASSEARTADTQYF
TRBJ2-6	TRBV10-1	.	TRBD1	TGCGCCAGCAGCGGACAGGGGCCTGGGGCCAACGTCCTGACTTTC	CASSGQGPGANVLTF
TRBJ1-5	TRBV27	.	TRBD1	TGTGCCAGCAGGCCCTGGGGACAGCCCAATCAGCCCCAGCATTTT	CASRPWGQPNQPQHF
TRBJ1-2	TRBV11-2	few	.	TGTGCCAGCAGCCCCAGCACAACCGGGACAATGTATGGCTACACCTTC	CASSPSTTGTMYGYTF
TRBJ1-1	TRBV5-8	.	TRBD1	TGTGCCAGCAGCTTCTCGGACAGGGGAACTGAAGCTTTCTTT	CASSFSDRGTEAFF
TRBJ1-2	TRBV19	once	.	TGTGCCAGTACTATTGGCCCTCAATGGGGGCTCGGCTACACCTTC	CASTIGPQWGLGYTF
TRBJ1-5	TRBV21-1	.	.	TGTGCCAGCAGCCGAGGGACTCAACTTCAGCCCCAGCATTTT	CASSRGTQLQPQHF
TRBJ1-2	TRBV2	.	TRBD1	TGTGCCAGCAGCTCCGGGACAGGAACGAGCTACACCTTC	CASSSGTGTSYTF
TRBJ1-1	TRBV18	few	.	TGTGCCAGCTCACCACCCGGCAGAGAGAACACTGAAGCTTTCTTT	CASSPPGRENTEAFF
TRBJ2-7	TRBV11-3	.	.	TGTGCCAGCAGCTTAGGGCCCCAGGTCGGGGAGCAGTACTTC	CASSLGPQVGEQYF
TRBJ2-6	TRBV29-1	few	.	TGCAGCGTTATGGTCTCTGGGGCCAACGTCCTGACTTTC	CSVMVSGANVLTF
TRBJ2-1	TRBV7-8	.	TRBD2	TGTGCCAGCAGCTTAGGGGTTGTCGGGAGGCCTCCCGGACGTGAGCAGTTCTTC	CASSLGVVGRPPGREQFF
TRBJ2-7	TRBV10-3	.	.	TGTGCCATCATTCACGAGCAGTACTTC	CAIIHEQYF
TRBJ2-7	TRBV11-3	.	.	TGTGCCAGCAGCTTAGAGGGACGACTAGAGGACGAGCAGTACTTC	CASSLEGRLEDEQYF
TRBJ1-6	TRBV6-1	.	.	TGTGCCAGCAGTGAAAGGTTAATGGATAATTCACCCCTCCACTTT	CASSERLMDNSPLHF
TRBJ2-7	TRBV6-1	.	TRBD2	TGTGCCAGCGGAAATCTAGCGGGAGGGCCGAACGAGCAGTACTTC	CASGNLAGGPNEQYF
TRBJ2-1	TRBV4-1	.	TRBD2	TGCGCCAGCAGCGATAGCGGGAGGGCACACAATGAGCAGTTCTTC	CASSDSGRAHNEQFF
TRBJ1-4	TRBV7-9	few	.	TGTGCCAGCAGCTCACCTAATGAAAAACTGTTTTTT	CASSSPNEKLFF
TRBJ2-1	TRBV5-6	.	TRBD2	TGTGCCAGCAGCCAGAGCGGGAGGGGTACTGGCAATGAGCAGTTCTTC	CASSQSGRGTGNEQFF
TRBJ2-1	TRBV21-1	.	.	TGTGCCAGCACCGAGCAGTTCTTC	CASTEQFF
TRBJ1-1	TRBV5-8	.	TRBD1	TGTGCCAGCAGCTACAGGGGCACTGAAGCTTTCTTT	CASSYRGTEAFF
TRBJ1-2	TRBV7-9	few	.	TGTGCCAGCAGCCCAACCCGGGACAACAACTATGGCTACACCTTC	CASSPTRDNNYGYTF
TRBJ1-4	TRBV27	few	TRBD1	TGTGCCAGCAGTTTATCTTGGACAGGTCGATTGTTTTTT	CASSLSWTGRLFF
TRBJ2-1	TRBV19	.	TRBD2	TGTGCCAGTAGTACCAGCCGCCCCCCGACTAGCTATGAGCAGTTCTTC	CASSTSRPPTSYEQFF
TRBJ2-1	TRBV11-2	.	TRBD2	TGTGCCAGCAGCTTAGTTGGCGGGAGGGTTTTGAATGAGCAGTTCTTC	CASSLVGGRVLNEQFF
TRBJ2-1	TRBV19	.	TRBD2	TGTGCCAGTAGTAGGTTGGGAGGGTATGGGAATGAGCAGTTCTTC	CASSRLGGYGNEQFF
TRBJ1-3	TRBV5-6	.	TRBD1	TGTGCCAGCAGCGGCTGGGACAGTATACGCTCTGGAAACACCATATATTTT	CASSGWDSIRSGNTIYF
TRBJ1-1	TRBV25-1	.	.	TGTGCCTCCCGAGGAGGGGCAAGGGGTAATGAAGCTTTCTTT	CASRGGARGNEAFF
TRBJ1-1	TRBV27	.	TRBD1	TGTGCCAGCAAGCCCGGGACAGTGAACACTGAAGCCTTCTTT	CASKPGTVNTEAFF
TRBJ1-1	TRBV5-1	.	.	TGCGCCAGCAGCTTGGACTTAAGCGGTACTGAAGCTTTCTTT	CASSLDLSGTEAFF
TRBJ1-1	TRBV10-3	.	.	TGTGCCATCAGTGGCCGGACAGACACTGAAGCTTTCTTT	CAISGRTDTEAFF
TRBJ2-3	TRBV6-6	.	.	TGTGCCAGCAGTTCTCGCGGACAGACAGATACGCAGTATTTT	CASSSRGQTDTQYF
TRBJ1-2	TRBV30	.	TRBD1	TGTGCCTGGAGTGGCCCGGGACAGGGGGAAACTAACTATGGCTACACCTTC	CAWSGPGQGETNYGYTF
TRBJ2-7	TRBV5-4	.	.	TGTGCCAGCAGCTCCCGGGACACAAAGGTCGAGCAGTACTTC	CASSSRDTKVEQYF
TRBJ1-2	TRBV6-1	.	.	TGTGCCAGCAGTGACCTAGCAGGTTTAGCTAACTATGGCTACACCTTC	CASSDLAGLANYGYTF
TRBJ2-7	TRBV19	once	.	TGTGCCAGTAGTAAATCCGGGCCGGGACTTCCGAGCTCCTACGAGCAGTACTTC	CASSKSGPGLPSSYEQYF
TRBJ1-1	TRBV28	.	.	TGTGCCAGCAGTTTACGGATCACTGAAGCTTTCTTT	CASSLRITEAFF
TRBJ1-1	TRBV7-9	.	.	TGTGCCAGCAGCCTGATAACTGAAGCTTTCTTT	CASSLITEAFF